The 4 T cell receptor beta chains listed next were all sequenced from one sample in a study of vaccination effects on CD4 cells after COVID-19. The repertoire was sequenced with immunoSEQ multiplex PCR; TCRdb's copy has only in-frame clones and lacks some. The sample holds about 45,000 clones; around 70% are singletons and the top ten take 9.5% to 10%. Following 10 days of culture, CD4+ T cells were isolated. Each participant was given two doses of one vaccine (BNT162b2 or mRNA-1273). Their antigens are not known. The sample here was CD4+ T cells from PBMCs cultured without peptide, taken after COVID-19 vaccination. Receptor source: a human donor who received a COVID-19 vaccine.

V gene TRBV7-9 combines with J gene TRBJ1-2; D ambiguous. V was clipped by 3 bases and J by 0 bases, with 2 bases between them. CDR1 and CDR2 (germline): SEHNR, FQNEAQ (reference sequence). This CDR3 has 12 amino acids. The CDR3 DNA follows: TGTGCCAGCAGCTTCTCTAACTATGGCTACACCTTC. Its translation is CASSFSNYGYTF.

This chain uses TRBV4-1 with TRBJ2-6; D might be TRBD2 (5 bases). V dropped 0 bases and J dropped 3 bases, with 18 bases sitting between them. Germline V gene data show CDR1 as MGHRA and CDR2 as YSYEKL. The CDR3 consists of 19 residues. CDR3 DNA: TGCGCCAGCAGCCAAGAATCGGCGGGCGGCTTTGGTGGGGCCAACGTCCTGACTTTC. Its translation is CASSQESAGGFGGANVLTF.

CDR3 region: CASRTTWDNEQFF. CDR3 in DNA: TGCGCCAGCAGAACGACTTGGGACAATGAGCAGTTCTTC. V and J are TRBV5-1 and TRBJ2-1; no clear D. From germline, CDR1 is SGHRS and CDR2 YFSETQ. This CDR3 is 13 amino acids long. Trimming took off 5 bases at V and 5 bases at J, with 11 bases between the two ends.

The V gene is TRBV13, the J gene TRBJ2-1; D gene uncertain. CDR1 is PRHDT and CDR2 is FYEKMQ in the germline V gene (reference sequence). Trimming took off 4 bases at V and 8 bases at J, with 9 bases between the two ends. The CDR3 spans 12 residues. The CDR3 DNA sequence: TGTGCCAGCAGCTCCTTCCCTTATGAGCAGTTCTTC. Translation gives CASSSFPYEQFF.